This T cell receptor (beta chain) was sequenced for a study of OX40 agonist ivuxolimab in advanced cancers. Concerning the study at large: Ivuxolimab was an agonistic, fully human IgG2 monoclonal antibody directed against OX40 (CD134), a costimulatory receptor. Intravenous ivuxolimab was administered to patients every 2 weeks at six dose levels: 0.01, 0.1, 0.3, 1.5, 3 and 10 mg/kg. Of the approximately 54 patients in dose escalation, 19 had hepatocellular carcinoma, roughly 15 had melanoma, 9 had renal cell carcinoma and 9 had head and neck cancer. In the dose-escalation cohort, roughly 80% of patients were male, and the mean age was approximately 60 years, with a range of roughly 23 to 85. Prior anti-PD-1, anti-PD-L1 or anti-CTLA-4 therapy was permitted, and 40% of dose-escalation patients had received checkpoint inhibitors. Partial responses occurred in three dose-escalation patients: two with cutaneous melanoma and one with hepatocellular carcinoma. Peripheral TCRbeta sequencing was intended to test whether TCR sequence diversity was altered and clonal T-cell expansion was caused by ivuxolimab. The monotherapy dose-escalation portion (N of about 47 patients) of the phase I ivuxolimab trial is reported in the paper.

This clone was counted a single time. No antigen is known for it. One base away there is no much larger clone; base qualities are not given. The germline V gene encodes CDR1 MDHEN and CDR2 SYDVKM. The cysteine opens and the phenylalanine closes a CDR3 of 12 amino acids. Only the CDR3 portion is preserved as DNA: 36 bases, with reading frame beginning at the first base. Relative to germline, V is missing 7 bases and J is missing 7 bases, with 6 bases of the junction outside any gene match. Genomic DNA was isolated from the sorted cells so that the TCRbeta CDR3 region could be sequenced. TCRbeta CDR3 regions were sequenced using the immunoSEQ Assay. The immuneACCESS repertoire file appears here via TCRdb, limited to in-frame rearrangements. These files lack a portion of the clones; in checked studies, under half of the deficit traces to unresolved V genes, and the cause of the others is not known. The sample contains under 85,000 clones, about 94% of them found a single time. Clones ranked in the top ten supply approximately 10% of the sample.

The trial excluded patients who had a history of autoimmune disease or were on systemic immunosuppression. Peripheral blood for TCR sequencing was collected from all dose cohorts at baseline, on cycle 4 day 1, and on cycle 7 day 1. Samples came from an open-label, multicenter, first-in-human phase I dose-escalation trial of ivuxolimab. Adults with locally advanced or metastatic head and neck squamous cell, hepatocellular, melanoma or renal cell carcinoma were enrolled in the trial. Before TCR sequencing, CD4+ T cells and CD8+ T cells from peripheral blood were sorted into separate populations. General study outcomes and caveats: Low levels of normalized T-cell clonal expansion were also shown by some nonresponding patients. At doses of 0.1 to 3.0 mg/kg, clonal expansion of both CD4+ and CD8+ T cells in blood was seen between baseline and week 6. In the 0.1-3.0 mg/kg groups, partial responders had among the lowest normalized peripheral clonal expansion, particularly in CD8+ T cells. After ivuxolimab, expanded clones were on average more numerous among CD8+ T cells than among CD4+ T cells. Which antigens the clonally expanded peripheral T cells were specific for was not determined.

The sequence is built from TRBV28 and TRBJ1-2, with 7 junctional bases fitting TRBD1. This clonotype was sampled from an adult with an advanced solid tumor such as melanoma, head and neck, liver or kidney cancer. The source was CD4+ or CD8+ T cells sorted from blood, collected in a trial of the OX40 agonist ivuxolimab. The CDR3 region: CASTPGGAGYTF. The DNA sequence follows: TGTGCCAGCACCCCAGGGGGTGCTGGCTACACCTTC.